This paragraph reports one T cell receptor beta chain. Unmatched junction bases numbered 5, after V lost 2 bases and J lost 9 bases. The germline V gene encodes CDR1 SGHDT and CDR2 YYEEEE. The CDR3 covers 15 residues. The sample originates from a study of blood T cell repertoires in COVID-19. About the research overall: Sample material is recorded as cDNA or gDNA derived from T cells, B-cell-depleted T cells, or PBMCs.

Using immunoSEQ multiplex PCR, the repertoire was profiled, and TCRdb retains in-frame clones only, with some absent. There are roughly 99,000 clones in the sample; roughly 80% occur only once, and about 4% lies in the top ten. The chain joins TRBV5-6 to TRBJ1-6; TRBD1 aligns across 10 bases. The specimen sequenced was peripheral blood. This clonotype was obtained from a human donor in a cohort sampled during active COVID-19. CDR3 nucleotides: TGTGCCAGCAGCTTCTACGGGACAGGGGTTTCACCCCTCCACTTT. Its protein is CASSFYGTGVSPLHF. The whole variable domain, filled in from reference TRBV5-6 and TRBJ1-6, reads DAGVTQSPTHLIKTRGQQVTLRCSPKSGHDTVSWYQQALGQGPQFIFQYYEEEERQRGNFPDRFSGHQFPNYSSELNVNALLLGDSALYLCASSFYGTGVSPLHFGNGTRLTVT.